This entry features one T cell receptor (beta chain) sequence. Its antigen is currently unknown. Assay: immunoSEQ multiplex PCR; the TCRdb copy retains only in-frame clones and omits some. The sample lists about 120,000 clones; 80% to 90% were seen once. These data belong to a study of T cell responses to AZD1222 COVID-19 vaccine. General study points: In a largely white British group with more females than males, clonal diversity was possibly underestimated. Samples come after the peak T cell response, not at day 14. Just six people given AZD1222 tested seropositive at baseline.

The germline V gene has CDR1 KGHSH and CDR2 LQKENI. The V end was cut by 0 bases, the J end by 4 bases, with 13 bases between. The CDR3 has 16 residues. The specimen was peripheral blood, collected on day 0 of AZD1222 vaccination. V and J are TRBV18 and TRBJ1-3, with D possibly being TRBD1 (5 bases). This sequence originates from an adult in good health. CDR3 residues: CASSPPNRPGGNTIYF. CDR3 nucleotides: TGTGCCAGCTCACCACCTAACAGGCCAGGAGGAAACACCATATATTTT.